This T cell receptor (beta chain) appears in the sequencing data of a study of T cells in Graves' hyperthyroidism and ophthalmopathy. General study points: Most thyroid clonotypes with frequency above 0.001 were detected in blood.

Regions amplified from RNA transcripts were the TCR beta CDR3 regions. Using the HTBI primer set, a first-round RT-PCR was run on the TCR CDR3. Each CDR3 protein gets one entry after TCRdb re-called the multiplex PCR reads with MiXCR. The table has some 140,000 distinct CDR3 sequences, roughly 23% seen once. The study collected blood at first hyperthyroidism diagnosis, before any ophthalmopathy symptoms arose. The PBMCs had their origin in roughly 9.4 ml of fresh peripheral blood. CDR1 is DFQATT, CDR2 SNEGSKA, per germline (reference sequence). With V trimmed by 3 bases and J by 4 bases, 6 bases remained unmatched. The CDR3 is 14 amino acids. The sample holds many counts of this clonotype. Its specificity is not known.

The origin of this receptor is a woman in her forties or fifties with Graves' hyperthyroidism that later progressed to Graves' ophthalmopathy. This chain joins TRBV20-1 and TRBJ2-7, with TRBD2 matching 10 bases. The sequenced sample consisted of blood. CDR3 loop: CSARDSGRTYEQYF. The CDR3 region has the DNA TGCAGTGCTAGGGATAGCGGGAGGACGTACGAGCAGTACTTC.